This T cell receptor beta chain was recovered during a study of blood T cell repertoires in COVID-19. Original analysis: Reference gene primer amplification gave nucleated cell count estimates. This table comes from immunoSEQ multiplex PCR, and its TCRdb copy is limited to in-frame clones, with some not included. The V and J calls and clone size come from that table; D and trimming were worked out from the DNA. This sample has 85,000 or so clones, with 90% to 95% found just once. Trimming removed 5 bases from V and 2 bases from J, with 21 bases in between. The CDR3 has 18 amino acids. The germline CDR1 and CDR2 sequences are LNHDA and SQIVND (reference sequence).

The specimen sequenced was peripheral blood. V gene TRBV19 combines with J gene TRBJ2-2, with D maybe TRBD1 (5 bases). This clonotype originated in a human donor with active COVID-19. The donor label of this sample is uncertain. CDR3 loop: CASSQYNDLTVNTGELFF. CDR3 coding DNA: TGTGCCAGTAGTCAATATAACGACCTGACAGTTAACACCGGGGAGCTGTTTTTT.